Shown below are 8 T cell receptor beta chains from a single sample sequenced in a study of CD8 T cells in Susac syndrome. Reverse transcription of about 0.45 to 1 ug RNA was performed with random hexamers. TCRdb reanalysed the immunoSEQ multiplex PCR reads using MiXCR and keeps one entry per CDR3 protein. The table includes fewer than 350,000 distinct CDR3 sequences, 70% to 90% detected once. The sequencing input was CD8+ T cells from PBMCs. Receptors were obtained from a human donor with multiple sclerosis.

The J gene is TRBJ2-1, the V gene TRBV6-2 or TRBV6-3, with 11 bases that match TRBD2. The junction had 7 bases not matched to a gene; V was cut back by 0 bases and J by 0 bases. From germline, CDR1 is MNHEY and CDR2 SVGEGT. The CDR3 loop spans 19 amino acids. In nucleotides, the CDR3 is TGTGCCAGCAGTTACTCGGAAGGGCTAGCGGGAGGCTCCTACAATGAGCAGTTCTTC. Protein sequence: CASSYSEGLAGGSYNEQFF.

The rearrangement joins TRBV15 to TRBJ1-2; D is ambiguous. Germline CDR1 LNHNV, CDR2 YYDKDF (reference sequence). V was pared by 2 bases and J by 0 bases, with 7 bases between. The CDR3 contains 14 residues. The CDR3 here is CATSRHKANYGYTF. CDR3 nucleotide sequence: TGTGCCACCAGCAGACACAAAGCTAACTATGGCTACACCTTC. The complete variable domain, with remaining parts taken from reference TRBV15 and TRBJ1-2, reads DAMVIQNPRYQVTQFGKPVTLSCSQTLNHNVMYWYQQKSSQAPKLLFHYYDKDFNNEADTPDNFQSRRPNTSFCFLDIRSPGLGDTAMYLCATSRHKANYGYTFGSGTRLTVV.

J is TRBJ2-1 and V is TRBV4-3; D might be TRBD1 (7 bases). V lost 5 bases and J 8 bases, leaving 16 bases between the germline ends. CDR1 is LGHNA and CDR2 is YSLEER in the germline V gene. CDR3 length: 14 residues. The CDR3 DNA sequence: TGCGCCAGCAGCACAGGGGCGGGGCGGGATGAGCAGTTCTTC. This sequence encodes CASSTGAGRDEQFF.

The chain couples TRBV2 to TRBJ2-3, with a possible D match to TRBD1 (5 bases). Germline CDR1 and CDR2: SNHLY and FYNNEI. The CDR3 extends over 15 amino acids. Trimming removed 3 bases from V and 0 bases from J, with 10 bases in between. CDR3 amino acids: CASSDPRASTDTQYF. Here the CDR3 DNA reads TGTGCCAGCAGTGACCCCAGGGCAAGCACAGATACGCAGTATTTT.

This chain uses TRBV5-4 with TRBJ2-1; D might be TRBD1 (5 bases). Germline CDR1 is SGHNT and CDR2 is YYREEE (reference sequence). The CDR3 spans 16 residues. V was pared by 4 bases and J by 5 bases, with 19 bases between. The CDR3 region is CASSLQARATHNEQFF. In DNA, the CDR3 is TGTGCCAGCAGCCTACAGGCGCGAGCCACCCACAATGAGCAGTTCTTC. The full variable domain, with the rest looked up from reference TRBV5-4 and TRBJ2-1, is ETGVTQSPTHLIKTRGQQVTLRCSSQSGHNTVSWYQQALGQGPQFIFQYYREEENGRGNFPPRFSGLQFPNYSSELNVNALELDDSALYLCASSLQARATHNEQFFGPGTRLTVL.

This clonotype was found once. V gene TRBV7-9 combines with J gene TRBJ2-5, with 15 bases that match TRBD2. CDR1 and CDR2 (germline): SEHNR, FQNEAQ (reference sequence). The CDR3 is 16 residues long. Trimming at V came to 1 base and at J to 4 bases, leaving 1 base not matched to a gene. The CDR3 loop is CASSLGGLAGGETQYF. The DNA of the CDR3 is TGTGCCAGCAGCTTAGGGGGACTAGCGGGAGGAGAGACCCAGTACTTC. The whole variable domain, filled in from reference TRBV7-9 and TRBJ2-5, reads DTGVSQNPRHKITKRGQNVTFRCDPISEHNRLYWYRQTLGQGPEFLTYFQNEAQLEKSRLLSDRFSAERPKGSFSTLEIQRTEQGDSAMYLCASSLGGLAGGETQYFGPGTRLLVL.

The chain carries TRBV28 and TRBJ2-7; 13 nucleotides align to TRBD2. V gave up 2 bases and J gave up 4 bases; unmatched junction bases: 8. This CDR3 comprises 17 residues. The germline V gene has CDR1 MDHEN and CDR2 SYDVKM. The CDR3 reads CASSLGGLAGTLYEQYF. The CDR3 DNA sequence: TGTGCCAGCAGTTTAGGGGGACTAGCGGGGACTCTATACGAGCAGTACTTC.

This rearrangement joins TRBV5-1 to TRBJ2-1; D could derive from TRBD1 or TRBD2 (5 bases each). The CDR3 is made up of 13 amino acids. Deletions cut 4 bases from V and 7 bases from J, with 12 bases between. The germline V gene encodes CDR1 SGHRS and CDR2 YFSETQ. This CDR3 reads CASSGDARNEQFF. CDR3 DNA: TGCGCCAGCAGCGGGGACGCACGTAATGAGCAGTTCTTC.